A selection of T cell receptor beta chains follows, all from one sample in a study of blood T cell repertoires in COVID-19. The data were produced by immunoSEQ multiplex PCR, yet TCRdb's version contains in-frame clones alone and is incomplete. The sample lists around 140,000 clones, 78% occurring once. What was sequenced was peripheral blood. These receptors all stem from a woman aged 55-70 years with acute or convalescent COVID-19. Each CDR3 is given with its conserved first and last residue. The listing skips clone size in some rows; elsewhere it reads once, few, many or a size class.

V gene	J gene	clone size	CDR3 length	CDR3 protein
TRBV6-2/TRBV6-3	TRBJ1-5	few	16	CASSLLRTGDDQPQHF
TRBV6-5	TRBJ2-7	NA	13	CASTAGSTYEQYF
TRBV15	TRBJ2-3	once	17	CATSLGLAEGGTDTQYF
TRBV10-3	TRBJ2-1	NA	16	CAISDPLAGGKNEQFF
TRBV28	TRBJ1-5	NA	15	CASSLGRGQTEPQHF
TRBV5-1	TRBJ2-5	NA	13	CASSRGLWETQYF
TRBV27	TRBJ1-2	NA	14	CASMSGGLNYGYTF
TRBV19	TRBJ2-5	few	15	CASSIGLAGGETQYF
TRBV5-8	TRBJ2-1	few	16	CASSLWGSPLGDEQFF
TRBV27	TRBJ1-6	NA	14	CASHGRGSLLALHF
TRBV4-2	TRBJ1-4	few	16	CASSLDPGATNEKLFF
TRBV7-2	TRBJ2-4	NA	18	CASRPSGLGFLAKNIQYF
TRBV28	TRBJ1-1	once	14	CASSLPHSNTEAFF
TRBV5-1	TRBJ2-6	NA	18	CASSFIRTGLPGANVLTF
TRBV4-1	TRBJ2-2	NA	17	CASSIKKAIANTGELFF
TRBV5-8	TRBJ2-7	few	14	CASKEQGAFYEQYF
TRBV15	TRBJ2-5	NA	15	CATSSDRGLWETQYF
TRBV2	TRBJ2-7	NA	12	CAMRQGSYEQYF
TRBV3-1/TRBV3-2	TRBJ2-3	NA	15	CASSQQREGADTQYF
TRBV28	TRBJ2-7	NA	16	CASSFLTGTTSPEQYF